The following is a T cell receptor (beta chain) sequence with its context. Its antigen remains unidentified. No much larger clonotype is one base removed from it; base qualities were not supplied. In the prospective study, participants were 18 to 89 years old, resided in about two dozen geographic areas of the United States, and were enrolled through a virtual design. Cohort assignment in the prospective study relied on participant-reported clinical history from a screening survey and a study questionnaire. Recovered participants in ImmuneRACE Cohort 3 were defined by two consecutive negative NP/OP PCR tests, clearance by a healthcare professional, or resolution of symptoms. In the prospective study, mobile phlebotomists collected whole blood, serum and a nasopharyngeal or oropharyngeal swab from each participant. Over a roughly 2-month period, participants in the prospective study had the option of providing additional blood draws and questionnaires. Prospective study blood samples were shipped either frozen or at room temperature before DNA extraction.

The data belong to a study of blood T cell repertoires in COVID-19 (dated by TCRdb to about 2020). About the full investigation: The collaborator samples originated in the United States, Italy and Spain and spanned the acute and convalescent phases of COVID-19. The prospective study material was composed of cDNA or gDNA derived from T cells, B-cell-depleted T cells, or PBMCs. The dataset comprised deeply sampled blood TCRbeta repertoires from subjects exposed to, actively infected with, or recovered from COVID-19. The repertoires were released in a freely available public database intended as a resource for research on the immune response to SARS-CoV-2. Samples came from the ongoing ImmuneRACE study (first 160 participants) plus 1,254 subjects from 6 global collaborators. The sample metadata nearly always contained a de-identified subject ID, COVID-19 status, age in years and sex. Where available, HLA class I and class II types were taken from metadata supplied by the sample provider and were not determined by assay-based typing. The full study reports these points: Clinical and demographic metadata were provided uncurated, with the amount varying by source and participant.

TCRbeta CDR3 regions were amplified from genomic DNA by means of the immunoSEQ Assay, a bias-controlled multiplex PCR. The authors' analysis ran thus. Nucleated cell counts per sample were estimated from amplification of reference gene primers within the assay. To quantify the absolute abundance of each unique TCRbeta CDR3 rearrangement, sequence reads were collapsed and filtered. For each sample, productive Simpson clonality was calculated as the square root of Simpson's diversity index across productive rearrangements. Drawn from immuneACCESS, this table holds only the in-frame rearrangements with V and J called that TCRdb kept. Clones are partly lost; checked studies trace under half to an unresolved V gene and leave the rest unexplained. V and J calls and clone size are given by that table; D and trimming were obtained from the DNA. This sample gives about 180,000 clones in total; over 75% of them show up just once. More than 8.5% of the sample is in the top ten clones.

The CDR3 goes from the cysteine to the phenylalanine over 14 residues. Only the CDR3 portion is preserved as DNA: 42 bases, with reading frame beginning at the first base. The germline V gene (reference sequence) sets CDR1 to LNHDA and CDR2 to SQIVND. The V end loses 5 bases and the J end loses 0 bases, and a stretch of 7 bases separates them. The sequence was collected from a woman younger than 30 who had recovered from COVID-19. Recombination connected TRBV19 to TRBJ1-4; TRBD1 might be the D gene, on 5 matching bases. The sample consisted of PBMCs or T cells enriched from blood (not recorded which). The CDR3 amino acid sequence is: CASSRGTTNEKLFF. The nucleotide sequence is TGTGCCAGTAGTCGGGGGACAACTAATGAAAAACTGTTTTTT.